A selection of T cell receptor beta chains follows, all from one sample in a study of blood T cell repertoires in COVID-19. Sequencing used immunoSEQ multiplex PCR; TCRdb keeps in-frame clones, though not all of them. The sample contains around 450,000 clones, approximately 90% of which appear only once. Sequenced input: PBMCs or T cells enriched from blood (not recorded which). The receptors here all came from a woman aged 18 to 35 who had recovered from COVID-19. CDR3s include the opening cysteine and the closing phenylalanine or tryptophan. The order of the fields is V gene, CDR3 length, clone size, J gene, CDR3 protein. Some rows mark clone size as missing; the rest say once, few, many or name a class of expanded clone.

v_call: TRBV24-1; cdr3_length: 15; clone_size: few; j_call: TRBJ2-1; cdr3_aa: CATSAGQGFRNEQFF
v_call: TRBV5-6; cdr3_length: 16; clone_size: .; j_call: TRBJ2-1; cdr3_aa: CASSFQLAGRGNEQFF
v_call: TRBV27; cdr3_length: 12; clone_size: .; j_call: TRBJ1-5; cdr3_aa: CASGQGNQPQHF
v_call: TRBV2; cdr3_length: 15; clone_size: .; j_call: TRBJ1-5; cdr3_aa: CASREFRDGNQPQHF
v_call: TRBV24-1; cdr3_length: 15; clone_size: .; j_call: TRBJ2-2; cdr3_aa: CATGDSATNTGELFF
v_call: TRBV4-2; cdr3_length: 17; clone_size: few; j_call: TRBJ1-1; cdr3_aa: CASSQPGQGESGTEAFF
v_call: TRBV7-2; cdr3_length: 15; clone_size: .; j_call: TRBJ1-1; cdr3_aa: CASSLATGGTTEAFF
v_call: TRBV6-5; cdr3_length: 15; clone_size: .; j_call: TRBJ1-5; cdr3_aa: CASSYPDRGVQPQHF
v_call: TRBV11-2; cdr3_length: 17; clone_size: .; j_call: TRBJ2-3; cdr3_aa: CATHPSGGIYSTDTQYF
v_call: TRBV7-9; cdr3_length: 15; clone_size: .; j_call: TRBJ1-4; cdr3_aa: CASSSLLGTNEKLFF
v_call: TRBV4-1; cdr3_length: 18; clone_size: .; j_call: TRBJ2-3; cdr3_aa: CASSQDSSKLSRTDTQYF
v_call: TRBV5-1; cdr3_length: 15; clone_size: .; j_call: TRBJ2-2; cdr3_aa: CASSFSQGNTGELFF
v_call: TRBV10-3; cdr3_length: 16; clone_size: .; j_call: TRBJ1-1; cdr3_aa: CAISDPTAFKNTEAFF
v_call: TRBV6-1; cdr3_length: 12; clone_size: .; j_call: TRBJ2-1; cdr3_aa: CASSESGSEQFF
v_call: TRBV7-9; cdr3_length: 16; clone_size: .; j_call: TRBJ2-2; cdr3_aa: CASSRGPGGATGELFF
v_call: TRBV3-1/TRBV3-2; cdr3_length: 14; clone_size: .; j_call: TRBJ1-1; cdr3_aa: CASSQLGAATEAFF
v_call: TRBV7-9; cdr3_length: 13; clone_size: .; j_call: TRBJ1-5; cdr3_aa: CASSLNTDQPQHF
v_call: TRBV6-5; cdr3_length: 13; clone_size: .; j_call: TRBJ1-2; cdr3_aa: CASSSGTGDGYTF
v_call: TRBV5-1; cdr3_length: 15; clone_size: .; j_call: TRBJ2-1; cdr3_aa: CASSLLAGDNNEQFF
v_call: TRBV5-3; cdr3_length: 15; clone_size: .; j_call: TRBJ1-5; cdr3_aa: CARSLVWGGNQPQHF
v_call: TRBV2; cdr3_length: 15; clone_size: .; j_call: TRBJ2-7; cdr3_aa: CASIGSAGDSYEQYF
v_call: TRBV5-6; cdr3_length: 13; clone_size: .; j_call: TRBJ2-1; cdr3_aa: CASSLVGGYEQFF
v_call: TRBV6-1; cdr3_length: 15; clone_size: .; j_call: TRBJ1-4; cdr3_aa: CASSEAGQGYEKLFF
v_call: TRBV7-8; cdr3_length: 13; clone_size: .; j_call: TRBJ2-1; cdr3_aa: CASSLGEGNEQFF
v_call: TRBV6-6; cdr3_length: 15; clone_size: .; j_call: TRBJ1-2; cdr3_aa: CASSFRGQDLYGYTF
v_call: TRBV5-1; cdr3_length: 13; clone_size: .; j_call: TRBJ1-1; cdr3_aa: CASSPRGNTEAFF
v_call: TRBV4-2; cdr3_length: 16; clone_size: .; j_call: TRBJ1-5; cdr3_aa: CASSQDFGTGSQPQHF
v_call: TRBV5-1; cdr3_length: 14; clone_size: once; j_call: TRBJ1-2; cdr3_aa: CASSFSQSNYGYTF